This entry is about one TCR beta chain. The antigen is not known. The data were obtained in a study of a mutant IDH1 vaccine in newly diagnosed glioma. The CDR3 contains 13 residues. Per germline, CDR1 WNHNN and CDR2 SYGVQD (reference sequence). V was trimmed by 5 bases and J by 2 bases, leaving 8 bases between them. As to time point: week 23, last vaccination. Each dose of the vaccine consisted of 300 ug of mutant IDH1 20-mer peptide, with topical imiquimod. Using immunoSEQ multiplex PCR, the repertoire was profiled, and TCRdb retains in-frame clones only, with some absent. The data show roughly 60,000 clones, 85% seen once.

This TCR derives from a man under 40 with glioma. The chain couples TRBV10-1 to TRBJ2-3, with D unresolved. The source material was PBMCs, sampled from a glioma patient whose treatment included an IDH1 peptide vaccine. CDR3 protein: CASSPRATDTQYF. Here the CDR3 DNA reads TGCGCCAGCAGTCCAAGGGCCACAGATACGCAGTATTTT.